This T cell receptor (beta chain) came from a study of shared clonotypes between healthy human individuals. V was trimmed by 2 bases and J by 1 base, leaving 15 bases between them. The CDR3 covers 17 residues. CDR1 is LNHDA and CDR2 is SQIVND in the germline V gene (reference sequence). Clones were sequenced by immunoSEQ multiplex PCR, and TCRdb holds only the in-frame ones, with some missing. The repertoire consists of about 2.3 million clones, with approximately 95% occurring once and the leading ten covering 0.39%. The sequenced sample consisted of naive CD4+ T cells from PBMCs. Subset meaning: CD45RA+ positively selected. The TCR sequence derives from a man between 18 and 29 years old in good health. Some clones in this sample may be carry-over from other donors' samples. This chain connects TRBV19 to TRBJ1-5; tentatively, D is TRBD1 (5 bases). The CDR3 DNA follows: TGTGCCAGTAGTATACGGGCTCGGGGGGAGAGCAATCAGCCCCAGCATTTT. It codes for CASSIRARGESNQPQHF.